Presented here are 26 T cell receptor beta chains from one specimen sequenced in a study of cytomegalovirus exposure and HLA in healthy donors (dated by TCRdb to 2015 to 2018). Library creation used the immunoSEQ multiplex PCR assay. The multiplex PCR relied on a mix of 60 forward primers for TCR Vbeta segments and 13 reverse primers for TCR Jbeta segments. In TCRdb, the immuneACCESS table is reduced to in-frame sequences with V and J assigned. These tables do not hold every clone; where another copy was compared, an unresolved V gene accounts for under half, and the others remain unexplained. This sample has 100,000 to 120,000 clones in its table, and more than 9.5% of those were observed once. Clones ranked in the top ten supply around 15% of the sample. Sequenced sample: PBMCs. These receptors were obtained from a man aged 40-49 years in good health and CMV-seropositive.

This clone was detected only a few times. The J gene is TRBJ1-5, the V gene TRBV9; D call uncertain. The CDR3 covers 15 residues. The germline CDR1 and CDR2 sequences are SGDLS and YYNGEE. Trimming shortened V by 2 bases and J by 0 bases, and 9 bases separated the two germline ends. CDR3 nucleotide sequence: TGTGCCAGCAGCGTTAATAGCAATAGCAATCAGCCCCAGCATTTT. Protein sequence: CASSVNSNSNQPQHF.

The sample holds a few counts of this clone. This chain links TRBV6-4 with TRBJ2-3, with a possible D match to TRBD2 (5 bases). The CDR3 is 16 residues long. The ends were cut back, 5 bases at V and 2 bases at J, with 17 bases in the middle. Germline values: CDR1 MRHNA, CDR2 SNTAGT. CDR3 region: CASSYRDYGITDTQYF. The CDR3, as DNA: TGTGCCAGCAGTTACCGAGACTACGGGATCACAGATACGCAGTATTTT.

V gene TRBV7-9 combines with J gene TRBJ2-7; the D is unclear. The CDR3 consists of 13 residues. Germline CDR1 and CDR2: SEHNR and FQNEAQ (reference sequence). Trimming took 1 base from V and 8 from J, leaving 12 bases between them. The CDR3 reads CASSLGPPYQQYF. DNA of the CDR3: TGTGCCAGCAGCTTAGGGCCACCTTACCAGCAGTACTTC.

V gene TRBV5-4 combines with J gene TRBJ2-5; 7 bases fit TRBD1. The CDR3 has 13 amino acids. CDR1 and CDR2 from the germline V gene are SGHNT and YYREEE (reference sequence). The trim removed 5 bases at V and 3 bases at J, leaving 4 bases unmatched. CDR3 sequence reads: CASSFTGEETQYF. Here the CDR3 DNA reads TGTGCCAGCAGTTTTACAGGGGAAGAGACCCAGTACTTC.

The rearrangement uses TRBV28 and TRBJ2-3, with TRBD2 matching over 7 bases. The CDR3 runs 13 residues. V shed 10 bases and J 2 bases; nucleotides not matched to a gene: 6. Germline CDR1 is MDHEN and CDR2 is SYDVKM. The CDR3 DNA follows: TGTGCCAACGGGGGGTCTAACACAGATACGCAGTATTTT. Protein sequence: CANGGSNTDTQYF. The full variable domain, rest sourced from reference TRBV28 and TRBJ2-3, is DVKVTQSSRYLVKRTGEKVFLECVQDMDHENMFWYRQDPGLGLRLIYFSYDVKMKEKGDIPEGYSVSREKKERFSLILESASTNQTSMYLCANGGSNTDTQYFGPGTRLTVL.

The gene calls are TRBV27 and TRBJ1-5; tentative D call: TRBD1 (6 bases). The CDR3 totals 15 residues. Deletions cut 0 bases from V and 3 bases from J, with 9 bases between. CDR1 is MNHEY and CDR2 is SMNVEV in the germline V gene (reference sequence). CDR3 region: CASSLSVGANQPQHF. The CDR3 DNA reads as TGTGCCAGCAGTTTATCGGTGGGGGCCAATCAGCCCCAGCATTTT.

This clone was seen more than once but under ten times. The chain carries TRBV6-1 and TRBJ2-5, with 10 bases lining up with TRBD1. Trimming cost V 5 bases and J 3 bases; bases outside gene matches: 3. The CDR3 is 14 residues long. Germline CDR1 is MNHNS and CDR2 is SASEGT. CDR3 bases: TGTGCCAGCAGTCCCGGGACAGGGGAAGAGACCCAGTACTTC. Protein: CASSPGTGEETQYF.

In this sample, this clone turned up a few times. The CDR3 DNA reads as TGTGCCAGCAGCCTCTCCGGGACTAGCGGGAGTTGGTTCTCCTACGAGCAGTACTTC. Its protein product is CASSLSGTSGSWFSYEQYF. V is TRBV7-2 and J is TRBJ2-7; 14 bases agree with TRBD2. Per germline, CDR1 SGHTA and CDR2 FQGNSA. Germline trimming cut 5 bases from V and 0 bases from J; bases unmatched to any gene: 12. The CDR3 loop spans 19 amino acids.

A few counts support this clone. J is TRBJ2-5 and V is TRBV28, with 7 bases that match TRBD2. This CDR3 has 15 residues. The germline V gene has CDR1 MDHEN and CDR2 SYDVKM. The J segment lost 5 bases and the V segment lost 5 bases, leaving 11 bases of the junction unmatched. CDR3 in DNA: TGTGCCAGCAGTCCCCTAGCGGTAGGGGAGGAGACCCAGTACTTC. Its translation: CASSPLAVGEETQYF.

A few counts support this clone. The chain recombines TRBV19 with TRBJ2-1; possible D gene TRBD1, 5 bases. This CDR3 is built from 16 residues. Looked up from germline, CDR1 is LNHDA and CDR2 is SQIVND (reference sequence). V was clipped by 6 bases and J by 0 bases, with 15 bases between them. Here the CDR3 DNA reads TGTGCCAGTAGCAGATTAGGGGCGAGCTCCTACAATGAGCAGTTCTTC. Encoded protein: CASSRLGASSYNEQFF.

The V gene is TRBV7-9, the J gene TRBJ2-7, with 9 bases that match TRBD1. The germline V gene has CDR1 SEHNR and CDR2 FQNEAQ (reference sequence). The V and J ends lost 5 bases and 2 bases, in that order; junction bases with no gene match: 7. There are 15 residues in the CDR3. CDR3 sequence reads: CASSPRQGEAYEQYF. CDR3 nucleotide sequence: TGTGCCAGCAGCCCCAGACAGGGGGAGGCCTACGAGCAGTACTTC.

The chain is built from TRBV10-3 and TRBJ1-3; no clear D gene. CDR3 length equals 15 residues. V lost 5 bases and J 0 bases, leaving 11 bases between the germline ends. Germline loops: CDR1 ENHRY, CDR2 SYGVKD. For the CDR3, the DNA is TGTGCCATCAGTTACGGTAGTCCCTCTGGAAACACCATATATTTT. This codes for CAISYGSPSGNTIYF.

This clone turned up a few times. This sequence joins TRBV27 and TRBJ1-2, with no clear D. The germline gives CDR1 MNHEY, CDR2 SMNVEV (reference sequence). The ends were cut back, 5 bases at V and 7 bases at J, with 14 bases in the middle. The length of the CDR3 is 13 residues. DNA for the CDR3: TGTGCCAGCAGTCCGCCAGGTGCGGGTGGCTACACCTTC. This sequence encodes CASSPPGAGGYTF.

The chain combines TRBV5-5 with TRBJ2-3, with 10 bases aligning to TRBD2. Germline V CDR1 and CDR2: SGHKS, YYEKEE (reference sequence). The CDR3 runs 14 residues. Trimming cost V 1 base and J 8 bases; bases outside gene matches: 4. CDR3 DNA: TGTGCCAGCAGCTTGAGCGGGAGGGCCGGTACGCAGTATTTT. Translating it yields CASSLSGRAGTQYF.

This clone turned up a few times. This chain uses TRBV6-6 with TRBJ2-7; TRBD2 matches 7 bases. Germline V lookup: CDR1 MNHNY, CDR2 SVGAGI (reference sequence). V gave up 3 bases and J gave up 2 bases; unmatched junction bases: 4. CDR3 length: 14 amino acids. CDR3 in amino acids: CASSYLAATYEQYF. The DNA for the CDR3 is TGTGCCAGCAGTTATCTAGCGGCTACCTACGAGCAGTACTTC.

The CDR3 reads CASSMTSGKFNEQFF. CDR3 nucleotides: TGTGCCAGTAGTATGACTAGCGGGAAGTTTAATGAGCAGTTCTTC. V is TRBV19 and J is TRBJ2-1, with 11 bases lining up with TRBD2. The CDR3 is 15 residues long. CDR1 and CDR2 (germline): LNHDA, SQIVND (reference sequence). Losses at the gene ends were 3 bases for V and 7 bases for J; bases not matched to a gene: 5.

V is TRBV10-3 and J is TRBJ1-1; D might be TRBD1 (6 bases). CDR1 is ENHRY, CDR2 SYGVKD, per germline. This CDR3 comprises 15 residues. The ends were cut back, 6 bases at V and 5 bases at J, with 19 bases in the middle. The CDR3 region is CAISPRGEGGTEAFF. In DNA form, the CDR3 reads TGTGCCATCAGCCCCCGAGGGGAGGGGGGGACTGAAGCTTTCTTT.

This clone has only a few counts. J is TRBJ2-3 and V is TRBV10-1; D is perhaps TRBD1 (6 bases). The CDR3 consists of 16 residues. Germline values: CDR1 WNHNN, CDR2 SYGVQD (reference sequence). The V gene lost 4 bases and the J gene lost 0 bases, with 14 bases spanning the gap. CDR3 bases: TGCGCCAGCAGTGCCGGGACATTTCCTAGCACAGATACGCAGTATTTT. It specifies CASSAGTFPSTDTQYF.

The gene calls are TRBV7-7 and TRBJ2-3; 7 positions match TRBD1. This CDR3 is 14 amino acids long. CDR1 SSHAT and CDR2 FNYEAQ come from the germline V gene (reference sequence). Unmatched junction bases numbered 9, after V lost 5 bases and J lost 7 bases. Written as DNA, the CDR3 is TGTGCCAGCAGCCCCAGAGAGGGGGCGCATACGCAGTATTTT. As protein: CASSPREGAHTQYF. Combining the CDR3 with reference TRBV7-7 and TRBJ2-3 gives the whole variable domain GAGVSQSPRYKVTKRGQDVTLRCDPISSHATLYWYQQALGQGPEFLTYFNYEAQPDKSGLPSDRFSAERPEGSISTLTIQRTEQRDSAMYRCASSPREGAHTQYFGPGTRLTVL.

By share of the sample, this clone is medium-sized (0.01 to 0.1%). This chain links TRBV28 with TRBJ2-1; 7 nucleotides match TRBD2. J was trimmed by 6 bases and V by 2 bases; bases with no gene match: 10. The CDR3 is made up of 16 amino acids. Germline values: CDR1 MDHEN, CDR2 SYDVKM. As DNA, the CDR3 is TGTGCCAGCAGTTTAGAGGCGGGAGCTTATATCAATGAGCAGTTCTTC. Its translation is CASSLEAGAYINEQFF.

V and J are TRBV18 and TRBJ1-1; D is ambiguous. The ends were cut back, 4 bases at V and 1 base at J, with 16 bases in the middle. Germline assignment: CDR1 KGHSH and CDR2 LQKENI. The CDR3 runs to 16 residues. The CDR3 DNA follows: TGTGCCAGCTCACTTAATAGTGGACTGTCGAACACTGAAGCTTTCTTT. This gives the protein CASSLNSGLSNTEAFF.

With regard to this clone: Other DNA sequences in the same sample also yield this CDR3. J is TRBJ1-5 and V is TRBV6-5, with D unclear. Trimming removed 0 bases at V and 3 bases at J, with 9 bases between. Germline V gene sequence: CDR1 MNHEY, CDR2 SVGAGI. The CDR3 is 15 residues long. The CDR3 loop is CASSYSNSHNQPQHF. DNA for the CDR3: TGTGCCAGCAGTTACTCGAACAGTCACAATCAGCCCCAGCATTTT.

This rearrangement joins TRBV5-6 to TRBJ2-2; TRBD1 is a possible D gene (6 bases). The germline CDR1 and CDR2 sequences are SGHDT and YYEEEE. Trimming removed 0 bases at V and 6 bases at J, with 21 bases between. This CDR3 spans 18 amino acids. The CDR3 coding sequence is TGTGCCAGCAGCTTGGATGGGACACCGGGGAGACGGGCCGGGGAGCTGTTTTTT. It is translated as CASSLDGTPGRRAGELFF.

V is TRBV5-4 and J is TRBJ2-2; 8 nucleotides line up with TRBD2. The germline gives CDR1 SGHNT, CDR2 YYREEE (reference sequence). Trimming at V came to 2 bases and at J to 1 base, leaving 4 bases not matched to a gene. This CDR3 is 16 amino acids long. The CDR3, as DNA: TGTGCCAGCAGCTTAGGCAGCGGGAGGAACACCGGGGAGCTGTTTTTT. This sequence encodes CASSLGSGRNTGELFF.

The chain uses TRBV7-9 and TRBJ2-7; TRBD2 agrees at 8 bases. Germline CDR1 is SEHNR and CDR2 is FQNEAQ (reference sequence). Trimming at V came to 5 bases and at J to 3 bases, leaving 9 bases not matched to a gene. CDR3 length: 15 residues. The CDR3 coding sequence is TGTGCCAGCAGCGAACCGGGAGGGATCGTCTACGAGCAGTACTTC. The encoded protein is CASSEPGGIVYEQYF.

The CDR3 sequence is CASSLAGTNTGELFF. CDR3 nucleotide sequence: TGTGCCAGCTCATTAGCGGGAACCAACACCGGGGAGCTGTTTTTT. The V gene is TRBV18, the J gene TRBJ2-2, with TRBD2 identical over 8 bases. Germline loops: CDR1 KGHSH, CDR2 LQKENI. The V gene end was trimmed by 5 bases and the J gene end by 2 bases; junction bases not matched to a gene: 4. The CDR3 length is 15 residues.